This TCR beta chain was recovered during a study of CD8 T cells in ankylosing spondylitis. General study points: Among TCR beta sequences, a motif of eight highly homologous variants appeared characteristic of ankylosing spondylitis blood. In ankylosing spondylitis patients, matched synovial fluid reportedly showed significant enrichment of disease-linked clones. Some of the motif variants had earlier been found in reactive arthritis patients' fluid and blood.

Quantitative 5'-RACE with molecular barcodes was used to make the TCR beta libraries. TCRdb passed the 5' RACE reads through MiXCR, listing each CDR3 protein once. The sample includes almost 250,000 distinct CDR3 sequences, approximately 30% of them seen just once. Germline CDR1 is SGHTA and CDR2 is FQGNSA. The CDR3 contains 15 residues. Germline trimming cut 6 bases from V and 3 bases from J; bases unmatched to any gene: 2. In the case of this clonotype: Its cognate antigen is unknown.

The chain has TRBV7-2 and TRBJ2-3; 14 bases line up with TRBD2. Sequences were obtained from blood, either unsorted or a sorted T cell fraction (not recorded which). This receptor was obtained from a male donor with ankylosing spondylitis or in good health (not recorded which). The CDR3, as DNA: TGTGCCAGCAGACGGACTAGCGGGGGGACAGATACGCAGTATTTT. This gives the protein CASRRTSGGTDTQYF.